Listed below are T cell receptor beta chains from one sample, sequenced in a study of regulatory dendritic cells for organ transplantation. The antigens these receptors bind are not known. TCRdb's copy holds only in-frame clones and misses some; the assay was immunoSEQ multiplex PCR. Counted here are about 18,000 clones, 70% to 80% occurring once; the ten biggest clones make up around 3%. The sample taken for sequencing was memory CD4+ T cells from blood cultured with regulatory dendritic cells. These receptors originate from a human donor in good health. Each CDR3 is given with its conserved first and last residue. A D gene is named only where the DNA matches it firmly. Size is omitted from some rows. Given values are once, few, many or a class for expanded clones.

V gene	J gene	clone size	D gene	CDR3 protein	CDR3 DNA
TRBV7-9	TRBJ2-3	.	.	CASSITVGDTQYF	TGTGCCAGCAGCATCACCGTGGGAGATACGCAGTATTTT
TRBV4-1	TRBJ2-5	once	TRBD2	CASTRTAGEETQYF	TGCGCCAGCACCCGGACAGCGGGGGAGGAGACCCAGTACTTC
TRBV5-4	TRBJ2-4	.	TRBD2	CASSLVGGGAQNIQYF	TGTGCCAGCAGCTTGGTCGGCGGGGGGGCCCAAAACATTCAGTACTTC
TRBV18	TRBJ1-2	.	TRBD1	CASSPGTGEGYTF	TGTGCCAGCTCACCGGGGACAGGGGAAGGCTACACCTTC
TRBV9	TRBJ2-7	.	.	CASSPQSGPSAGEQYF	TGTGCCAGCAGCCCCCAGTCCGGACCATCCGCCGGAGAGCAGTACTTC
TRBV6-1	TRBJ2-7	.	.	CAIKDYSLTYEQYF	TGTGCCATCAAGGACTACTCCCTAACCTACGAGCAGTACTTC
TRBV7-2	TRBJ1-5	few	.	CASSLRTSNQPQHF	TGTGCCAGCAGCTTGAGGACTAGCAATCAGCCCCAGCATTTT
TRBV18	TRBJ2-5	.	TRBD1	CASSGQTQETQYF	TGTGCCAGCTCGGGACAGACACAAGAGACCCAGTACTTC
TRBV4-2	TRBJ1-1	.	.	CASSQEQENTEAFF	TGTGCCAGCAGCCAGGAACAAGAGAACACTGAAGCTTTCTTT
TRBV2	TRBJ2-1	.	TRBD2	CASSGREGAYNEQFF	TGTGCCAGCAGTGGTCGGGAGGGCGCCTACAATGAGCAGTTCTTC
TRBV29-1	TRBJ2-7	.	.	CSVKTGYEQYF	TGCAGCGTTAAAACCGGCTACGAGCAGTACTTC
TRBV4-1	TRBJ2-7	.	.	CASSQVPGTLYEQYF	TGCGCCAGCAGCCAAGTTCCGGGGACCCTATACGAGCAGTACTTC
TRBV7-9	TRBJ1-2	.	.	CASSPTRSHANYGYTF	TGTGCCAGCAGCCCGACGCGGAGCCATGCTAACTATGGCTACACCTTC
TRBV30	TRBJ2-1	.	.	CAWSGILVSSEQFF	TGTGCCTGGAGTGGGATACTAGTTTCCAGTGAGCAGTTCTTC
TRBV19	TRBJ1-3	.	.	CASTPRGPGNTIYF	TGTGCCAGTACCCCGCGGGGGCCTGGAAACACCATATATTTT
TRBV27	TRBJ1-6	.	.	CASSFGQRNSPLHF	TGTGCCAGCAGTTTCGGGCAGAGGAATTCACCCCTCCACTTT
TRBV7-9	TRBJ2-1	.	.	CASSSPAHGSYNEQFF	TGTGCCAGCAGCTCACCCGCGCACGGCTCCTACAATGAGCAGTTCTTC
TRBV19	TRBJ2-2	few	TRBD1	CASSPTGGITGELFF	TGTGCCAGTAGTCCAACAGGGGGAATAACCGGGGAGCTGTTTTTT
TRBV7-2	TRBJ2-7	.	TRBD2	CASSISTSGAYEQYF	TGTGCCAGCAGCATTAGTACTAGCGGAGCCTACGAGCAGTACTTC
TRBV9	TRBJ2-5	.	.	CASSTRDQETQYF	TGTGCCAGCAGCACCCGGGACCAAGAGACCCAGTACTTC
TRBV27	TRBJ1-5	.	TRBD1	CASSRGQGLDQPQHF	TGTGCCAGCAGTCGAGGACAGGGCCTGGATCAGCCCCAGCATTTT
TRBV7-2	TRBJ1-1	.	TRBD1	CASSLPGQGKAFF	TGTGCCAGCAGCCTACCGGGACAGGGGAAGGCTTTCTTT
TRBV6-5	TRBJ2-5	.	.	CASSYARLDQETQYF	TGTGCCAGCAGTTACGCGAGACTAGACCAAGAGACCCAGTACTTC
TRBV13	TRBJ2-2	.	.	CASSLLRAGELFF	TGTGCCAGCAGCTTATTAAGGGCCGGGGAGCTGTTTTTT
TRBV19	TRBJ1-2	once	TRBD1	CASSISLDRSNGYTF	TGTGCCAGTAGTATTTCTCTGGACAGGTCGAACGGCTACACCTTC
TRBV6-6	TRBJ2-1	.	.	CASSPQGGPYNEQFF	TGTGCCAGCAGCCCTCAGGGGGGGCCTTACAATGAGCAGTTCTTC
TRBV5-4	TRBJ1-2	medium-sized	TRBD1	CASRTGGTYGYTF	TGTGCCAGCAGGACAGGGGGGACGTATGGCTACACCTTC
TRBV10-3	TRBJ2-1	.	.	CAISGDTNEQFF	TGTGCCATCAGTGGGGATACCAATGAGCAGTTCTTC
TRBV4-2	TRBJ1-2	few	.	CASSLSGSYYGYTF	TGTGCCAGCAGCCTCTCTGGGTCGTACTATGGCTACACCTTC
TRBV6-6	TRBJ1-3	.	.	CASSTGGNTIYF	TGTGCCAGCAGTACAGGGGGAAACACCATATATTTT
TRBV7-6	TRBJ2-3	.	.	CASSLQATRADTQYF	TGTGCCAGCAGCTTGCAAGCGACTCGGGCAGATACGCAGTATTTT
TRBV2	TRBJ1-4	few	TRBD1	CASSRRGQGVNRQLFF	TGTGCCAGCAGCCGCCGAGGACAGGGAGTAAATAGGCAACTGTTTTTT
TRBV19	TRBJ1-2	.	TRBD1	CASRGDSPQSNYGYTF	TGTGCCAGTAGGGGGGACAGCCCCCAATCAAACTATGGCTACACCTTC
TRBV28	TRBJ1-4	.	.	CASTKSQGRTEKLFF	TGTGCCAGCACTAAAAGCCAGGGACGTACTGAAAAACTGTTTTTT
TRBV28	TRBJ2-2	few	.	CASRVGTYNTGELFF	TGTGCCAGCAGAGTAGGGACCTATAACACCGGGGAGCTGTTTTTT
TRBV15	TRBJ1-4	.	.	CATSPQSFEKLFF	TGTGCCACCAGCCCCCAGTCTTTTGAAAAACTGTTTTTT
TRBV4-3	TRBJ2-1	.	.	CASSQYRRRGAMSSYNEQFF	TGCGCCAGCAGCCAATATAGAAGGAGAGGGGCAATGAGCTCCTACAATGAGCAGTTCTTC
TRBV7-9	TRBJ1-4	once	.	CASSGNEKLFF	TGTGCCAGCAGCGGAAATGAAAAACTGTTTTTT
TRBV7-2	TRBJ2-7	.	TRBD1	CASSLNRGTYEQYF	TGTGCCAGCAGCTTAAACAGGGGGACCTACGAGCAGTACTTC
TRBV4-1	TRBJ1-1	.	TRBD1	CASSHQTGDTEAFF	TGCGCCAGCAGCCATCAGACAGGGGACACTGAAGCTTTCTTT
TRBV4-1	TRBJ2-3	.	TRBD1	CASSHQGVVSTDTQYF	TGCGCCAGCAGCCATCAGGGGGTGGTTAGCACAGATACGCAGTATTTT
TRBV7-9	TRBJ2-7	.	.	CASSLTSEAAYEQYF	TGTGCCAGCAGCTTAACCTCCGAGGCAGCCTACGAGCAGTACTTC
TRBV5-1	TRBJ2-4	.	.	CASGLDSTKNIQYF	TGCGCCAGCGGGCTTGACTCGACAAAAAACATTCAGTACTTC
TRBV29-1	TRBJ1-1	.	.	CGGRDTNTEAFF	TGCGGGGGGAGGGACACAAACACTGAAGCTTTCTTT
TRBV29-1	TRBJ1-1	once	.	CSVSAGKGENTEAFF	TGCAGCGTTTCGGCGGGTAAGGGGGAGAACACTGAAGCTTTCTTT
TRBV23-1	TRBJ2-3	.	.	CASSHRGRPDTQYF	TGCGCCAGCAGTCATCGTGGGAGGCCAGATACGCAGTATTTT
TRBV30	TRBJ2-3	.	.	CAWSVKGLAVTDTQYF	TGTGCCTGGAGTGTAAAAGGTTTAGCGGTCACAGATACGCAGTATTTT
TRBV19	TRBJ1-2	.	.	CASSMIPTAYYGYTF	TGTGCCAGTAGTATGATTCCAACAGCCTACTATGGCTACACCTTC
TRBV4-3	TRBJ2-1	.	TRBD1	CASSQGTGGREFF	TGCGCCAGCAGCCAGGGGACAGGGGGCCGGGAGTTCTTC
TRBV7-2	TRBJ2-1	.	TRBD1	CASSFSWDRVNGRQFF	TGTGCCAGCAGCTTTAGTTGGGACAGGGTAAACGGTAGGCAGTTCTTC
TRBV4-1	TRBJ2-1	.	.	CASSQEQEGNNEQFF	TGCGCCAGCAGCCAAGAACAGGAGGGGAACAATGAGCAGTTCTTC
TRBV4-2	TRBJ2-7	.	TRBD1	CASSQEEGTGSYEQYF	TGTGCCAGCAGCCAGGAGGAAGGGACAGGGTCCTACGAGCAGTACTTC
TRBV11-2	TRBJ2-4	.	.	CASSLVTGFKNIQYF	TGTGCCAGCAGCTTAGTGACAGGCTTCAAAAACATTCAGTACTTC
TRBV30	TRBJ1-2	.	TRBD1	CAWRAGDRGHYGYTF	TGTGCCTGGAGGGCCGGGGACAGGGGGCACTATGGCTACACCTTC
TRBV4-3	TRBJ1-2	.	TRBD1	CASSLDRGSGGYTF	TGCGCCAGCAGCCTAGACAGGGGCTCAGGTGGCTACACCTTC
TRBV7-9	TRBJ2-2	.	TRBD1	CASSQGQNRGIENTGELFF	TGTGCCAGCAGCCAAGGCCAGAACAGGGGTATCGAGAACACCGGGGAGCTGTTTTTT